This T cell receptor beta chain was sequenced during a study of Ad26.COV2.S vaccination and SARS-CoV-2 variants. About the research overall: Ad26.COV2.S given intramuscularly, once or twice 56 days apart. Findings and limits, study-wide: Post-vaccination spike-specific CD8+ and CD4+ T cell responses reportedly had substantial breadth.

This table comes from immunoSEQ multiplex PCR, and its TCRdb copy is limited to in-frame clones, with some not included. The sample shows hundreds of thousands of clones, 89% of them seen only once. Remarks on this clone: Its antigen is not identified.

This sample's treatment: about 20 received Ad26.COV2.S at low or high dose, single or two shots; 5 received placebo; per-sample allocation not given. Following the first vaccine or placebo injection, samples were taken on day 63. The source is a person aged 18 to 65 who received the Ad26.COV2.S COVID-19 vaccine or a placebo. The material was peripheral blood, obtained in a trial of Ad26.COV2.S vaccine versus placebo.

In DNA, the CDR3 is TGTGCCAGCAGCTTAAAGGCCCTAAGCTCCTACAATGAGCAGTTCTTC. Translating it yields CASSLKALSSYNEQFF. The chain links TRBV7-3 to TRBJ2-1; no definite D call. This CDR3 contains 16 residues. With 1 base removed from V and 0 bases from J, the gap between germline ends came to 10 bases. Germline assignment: CDR1 SGHTA and CDR2 FQGTGA.